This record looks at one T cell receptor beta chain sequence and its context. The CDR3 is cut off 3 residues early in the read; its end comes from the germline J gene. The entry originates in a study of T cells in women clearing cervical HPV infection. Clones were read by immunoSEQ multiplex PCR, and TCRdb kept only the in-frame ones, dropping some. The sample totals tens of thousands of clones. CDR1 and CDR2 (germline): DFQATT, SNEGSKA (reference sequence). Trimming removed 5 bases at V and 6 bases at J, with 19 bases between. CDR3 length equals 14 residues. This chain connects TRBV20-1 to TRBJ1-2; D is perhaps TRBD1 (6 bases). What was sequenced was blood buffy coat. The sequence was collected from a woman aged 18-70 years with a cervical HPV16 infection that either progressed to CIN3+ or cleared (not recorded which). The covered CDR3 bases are TGCAGTGCTGTCTACAGGGAAGGATCTCATGGC. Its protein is CSAVYREGSHG. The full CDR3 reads CSAVYREGSHGYTF.